These 5 T cell receptor beta chains were all obtained from the same sample, sequenced in a study of OX40 agonist ivuxolimab in advanced cancers. The table came from immunoSEQ multiplex PCR; TCRdb's copy has only in-frame clones and leaves some out. Here the sample spans about 62,000 clones, around nine tenths being singletons. The sequences come from CD4+ or CD8+ T cells sorted from blood, collected in a trial of the OX40 agonist ivuxolimab. The origin of the receptors is an adult with an advanced solid tumor such as melanoma, head and neck, liver or kidney cancer.

The chain combines TRBV6-6 with TRBJ1-1, with a weak D call TRBD1 (6 bases). The germline V and J ends were trimmed by 0 bases and 11 bases, with 10 bases remaining between them. The CDR3 sequence is 12 residues long. CDR1 and CDR2 from the germline V gene are MNHNY and SVGAGI (reference sequence). CDR3 sequence (DNA): TGTGCCAGCAGTTACTCGAGGGGGGGCGCTTTCTTT. Its translation is CASSYSRGGAFF.

This clone has a single count. The gene calls are TRBV6-1 and TRBJ2-1; D not resolved. Germline values: CDR1 MNHNS, CDR2 SASEGT. The CDR3 length is 13 residues. Trimming pared 7 bases from V and 1 base from J, leaving 8 bases between. The CDR3 nucleotides read TGTGCCAGCAAAGTAGGGTCCTACAATGAGCAGTTCTTC. Translating gives CASKVGSYNEQFF.

The rearrangement uses TRBV2 and TRBJ2-2, with D tentatively TRBD1 (5 bases). Germline lookup yields CDR1 SNHLY and CDR2 FYNNEI. Trimming stripped 11 bases from V and 1 base from J, with 20 bases between. CDR3 length equals 16 residues. The CDR3 nucleotides are TGTGCCCCAGCAAGAACCCCTCAGGGGAACACCGGGGAGCTGTTTTTT. Translating gives CAPARTPQGNTGELFF.

This chain joins TRBV2 and TRBJ1-1, with D possibly TRBD1 on 5 matching bases. The V and J ends lost 1 base and 7 bases respectively, with 16 bases between them. Germline CDR1 reads SNHLY; CDR2 reads FYNNEI. The CDR3 runs 15 residues. DNA for the CDR3: TGTGCCAGCAGTGAAGATGGGGGGAGGTACGGTGAAGCTTTCTTT. Translation gives CASSEDGGRYGEAFF.

This chain connects TRBV5-1 to TRBJ1-1; D possibly corresponds to TRBD1 (6 bases). This CDR3 is built from 15 residues. Germline V gene sequence: CDR1 SGHRS, CDR2 YFSETQ. V was pared by 3 bases and J by 8 bases, with 20 bases between. CDR3 sequence: CASSYSKPTGHEAFF. In DNA form, the CDR3 reads TGCGCCAGCAGCTACTCTAAGCCCACAGGGCACGAAGCTTTCTTT.